This T cell receptor (beta chain) originates from a study of blood T cell repertoires in COVID-19. Study background: T cells, B-cell-depleted T cells, or PBMCs supplied cDNA or gDNA.

As processed by the authors: Amplified reference gene primers provided the basis for estimating nucleated cell counts. Repertoires were generated with immunoSEQ multiplex PCR, while TCRdb's copy carries only in-frame clones and drops some. Clone size and the V and J calls come from that table; the DNA yielded D and trimming. Here the sample spans more than 200,000 clones, 88% being singletons. From germline, CDR1 is PRHDT and CDR2 FYEKMQ (reference sequence). V trimming: 5 bases; J trimming: 2 bases; junction bases outside the gene matches: 6. This CDR3 is 15 amino acids long. The sample was peripheral blood. The receptor was isolated from a woman in her thirties with COVID-19, enrolled during active disease. This sequence joins TRBV13 and TRBJ1-2; 9 bases align to TRBD1. CDR3 DNA sequence: TGTGCCAGCAGCCAGTGGGACAGGGAGAACTATGGCTACACCTTC. It codes for CASSQWDRENYGYTF.